A selection of T cell receptor beta chains follows, all from one sample in a study of cytomegalovirus exposure and HLA in healthy donors. TCRdb's table, derived via immunoSEQ multiplex PCR, lists solely in-frame clones and lacks some. This table holds about 190,000 clones, more than 80% found once. Specimen: PBMCs. The receptors here all came from a woman aged 45 to 65 in good health and CMV-seropositive. CDR3s include the opening cysteine and the closing phenylalanine or tryptophan. Fields, in order: J gene, D gene, clone size, V gene, CDR3 DNA, CDR3 protein. The D gene is left open where the match is weak. Expanded clones are given a class, and other clones once, few, many or no size at all.

TRBJ2-5	TRBD1	.	TRBV4-1	TGCGCCAGCAGCATTACAGGGGGGCCGGTGGAGACCCAGTACTTC	CASSITGGPVETQYF
TRBJ2-1	.	.	TRBV6-5	TGTGCCAGCACTCCGGACACTTTTAATTACAATGAGCAGTTCTTC	CASTPDTFNYNEQFF
TRBJ2-1	TRBD1	.	TRBV5-1	TGCGCCAGCAGCGGACAGGGAATTTATGAGCAGTTCTTC	CASSGQGIYEQFF
TRBJ1-1	.	.	TRBV19	TGTGCCAGTAGTATGCGGGGTGCCATGAACACTGAAGCTTTCTTT	CASSMRGAMNTEAFF
TRBJ2-1	.	.	TRBV1	TGCACCAGCAGCCAAGAAACTAGCGGGGGACCTTCTGGGGGGAACAATGAGCAGTTCTTC	CTSSQETSGGPSGGNNEQFF
TRBJ1-5	.	few	TRBV9	TGTGCCAGCAGCGTAGCTCCACACCGGGGTCAGCCCCAGCATTTT	CASSVAPHRGQPQHF
TRBJ1-1	.	.	TRBV27	TGTGCCAGCAGTCCTTACAAGGGCCGGGGTTCGGACACTGAAGCTTTCTTT	CASSPYKGRGSDTEAFF
TRBJ1-6	.	.	TRBV10-3	TGTGCCATCAGTGATCAGGGAATCTATAATTCACCCCTCCACTTT	CAISDQGIYNSPLHF
TRBJ2-1	TRBD2	.	TRBV4-1	TGCGCCAGCAGCCTTTATTCGACTAGCGGGGTTGCTTCCTACAATGAGCAGTTCTTC	CASSLYSTSGVASYNEQFF
TRBJ2-1	.	once	TRBV9	TGTGCCAGCAGCGCCCCAGGGCCCCGTAATGAGCAGTTCTTC	CASSAPGPRNEQFF
TRBJ2-5	TRBD1	few	TRBV9	TGTGCCAGCAGCGCCGGGACAGGGGGGAGGTACCAAGAGACCCAGTACTTC	CASSAGTGGRYQETQYF
TRBJ2-5	TRBD1	.	TRBV7-3	TGTGCCAGCAGCCTAGGGACAGGCTTACAAGAGACCCAGTACTTC	CASSLGTGLQETQYF
TRBJ2-7	TRBD1	.	TRBV7-9	TGTGCCAGCAGCCCGACAGGGTTAAGGAACGAGCAGTACTTC	CASSPTGLRNEQYF
TRBJ1-2	TRBD1	.	TRBV18	TGTGCCAGCTCACCGGACAGGGAGTATGGCTACACCTTC	CASSPDREYGYTF
TRBJ2-7	.	.	TRBV19	TGTGCCAGTAGTTCCCAGGGGAGCCGAACCTACGAGCAGTACTTC	CASSSQGSRTYEQYF
TRBJ1-6	.	once	TRBV30	TGTGCCTGGGGAACCACGGGTTCACCCCTCCACTTT	CAWGTTGSPLHF
TRBJ2-5	TRBD2	.	TRBV28	TGTGCCAGCAGTTTAATTTCCCCAACTAGCGGGGTTTCAGAGACCCAGTACTTC	CASSLISPTSGVSETQYF
TRBJ1-1	.	.	TRBV7-9	TGTGCCAGCAGTTATTTCACAGGGAACACTGAAGCTTTCTTT	CASSYFTGNTEAFF
TRBJ2-5	.	.	TRBV9	TGTGCCAGCAGTGCCGGACATACGCAAGAGACCCAGTACTTC	CASSAGHTQETQYF
TRBJ2-7	.	once	TRBV6-5	TGTGCCAGCAGTGAGGGCAGACCCTACGAGCAGTACTTC	CASSEGRPYEQYF
TRBJ2-3	.	.	TRBV2	TGTGCCAGCACGGGTGGGGAGAGCACAGATACGCAGTATTTT	CASTGGESTDTQYF
TRBJ2-1	.	once	TRBV5-8	TGTGCCAGCAGCTTGGGTGTGGGGGGTAATGAGCAGTTCTTC	CASSLGVGGNEQFF
TRBJ2-1	TRBD2	.	TRBV7-3	TGTGCCAGCAGCTTAGGCGGGACTAGGGCTGGTGAGCAGTTCTTC	CASSLGGTRAGEQFF
TRBJ2-1	.	.	TRBV4-1	TGCGCCAGCAGCCCCATGGGGGGGCGCATCAATGAGCAGTTCTTC	CASSPMGGRINEQFF
TRBJ2-1	TRBD2	.	TRBV9	TGTGCCAGCAGCGTAGGAATTGCGGGGGTCAACAATGAGCAGTTCTTC	CASSVGIAGVNNEQFF
TRBJ2-7	.	few	TRBV6-6	TGTGCCAGCAGTTACTCGATGGTGGGGAGAACCTACGAGCAGTACTTC	CASSYSMVGRTYEQYF
TRBJ2-3	.	.	TRBV7-2	TGTGCCAGCAGGAGGGGGGGGGAGGGAGATACGCAGTATTTT	CASRRGGEGDTQYF
TRBJ1-4	.	.	TRBV18	TGTGCCAGCTCACCAGCTACCACCCAAAATGAAAAACTGTTTTTT	CASSPATTQNEKLFF
TRBJ1-5	TRBD1	.	TRBV5-1	TGCGCCAGCAGCTTAGGGACAGCCAATCAGCCCCAGCATTTT	CASSLGTANQPQHF
TRBJ1-4	TRBD1	.	TRBV7-9	TGTTCCAGCAGCTTCGACAGGGGAGGGGAAAAACTGTTTTTT	CSSSFDRGGEKLFF
TRBJ1-1	TRBD1	.	TRBV15	TGTGCCACCAGCAGAGGGGGGCGCAGGGACAGGAACACTGAAGCTTTCTTT	CATSRGGRRDRNTEAFF
TRBJ2-1	TRBD2	once	TRBV27	TGTGCCAGCAGTCTTCGGGAGGCATCCTACAATGAGCAGTTCTTC	CASSLREASYNEQFF
TRBJ1-5	.	few	TRBV2	TGTGCCAGCAGTTCACAGGGCAGGCAGCCCCAGCATTTT	CASSSQGRQPQHF
TRBJ2-3	TRBD1	once	TRBV7-9	TGTGCCAGCAGCAGACAGGGGGCGACAGATACGCAGTATTTT	CASSRQGATDTQYF
TRBJ2-1	TRBD1	.	TRBV11-2	TGTGCCAGCAGGGGACAGGGGGCGCATCTTGAGCAGTTCTTC	CASRGQGAHLEQFF
TRBJ2-7	.	.	TRBV5-6	TGTGCCAGCAGGAGTCAGGGGAAGTCGTACGAGCAGTACTTC	CASRSQGKSYEQYF
TRBJ1-5	.	.	TRBV18	TGTGCCAGCTCACCAGGTTCAGGGGATCAGCCCCAGCATTTT	CASSPGSGDQPQHF
TRBJ2-7	TRBD1	once	TRBV7-2	TGTGCCAGCAGCTTAGCAAGGACAGGGGACGAGCAGTACTTC	CASSLARTGDEQYF
TRBJ1-6	.	.	TRBV30	TGTGCCTGGAGCCCGGCTTCCCGGGTTGGAGCCCTCCACTTT	CAWSPASRVGALHF
TRBJ1-1	.	.	TRBV6-1	TGTGCCACCAAACAGGGACTAAACACTGAAGCTTTCTTT	CATKQGLNTEAFF
TRBJ2-5	.	.	TRBV28	TGTGCCAGCAGTTTACTTTCTGGTCGGGAGACCCAGTACTTC	CASSLLSGRETQYF
TRBJ1-2	TRBD1	.	TRBV7-2	TGTGCCAGCAGTCCGACAGGGGTTTCGTACGGCTACACCTTC	CASSPTGVSYGYTF
TRBJ1-1	TRBD1	.	TRBV2	TGTGCCAGCATGACAGGGGGACAGAACACTGAAGCTTTCTTT	CASMTGGQNTEAFF
TRBJ1-2	TRBD1	.	TRBV5-1	TGCGCCAGCAGCTTGGGGACAGGGTGGGGGCACTATGGCTACACCTTC	CASSLGTGWGHYGYTF